This TCR beta chain was obtained from a study of Ad26.COV2.S vaccination and SARS-CoV-2 variants. Study details: Ad26.COV2.S, an intramuscular injection, was given once or twice 56 days apart.

Sequencing used immunoSEQ multiplex PCR; TCRdb keeps in-frame clones, though not all of them. The sample records about 320,000 clones, more than 70% being singletons. Treatment in this sample: about 20 received Ad26.COV2.S at low or high dose, single or two shots; 5 received placebo; per-sample allocation not given. The investigators took samples on day 63 after the first vaccine or placebo injection. A Boston donor was an adult aged 18-55 years. The germline CDR1 and CDR2 sequences are SGHAT and FQDESV (reference sequence). Between the trimmed V and J ends, which lost 5 bases and 0 bases, there was a span of 10 bases. CDR3 length: 14 residues. As to this clone: Its specificity is not known.

Study conclusions and caveats: Researchers reported similar non-spike TCR breadth in vaccine and placebo recipients. The TCR breadth and depth analyses may have understated or missed part of the total T cell responses.

The TCR originated in a person between 18 and 65 years old who received the Ad26.COV2.S COVID-19 vaccine or a placebo. This chain links TRBV11-1 with TRBJ1-1; D not resolved. Here the sequenced sample was peripheral blood, taken in a trial of Ad26.COV2.S vaccine versus placebo. CDR3 in amino acids: CASSQRQLNTEAFF. The CDR3 nucleotides are TGTGCCAGCAGCCAGAGGCAGTTGAACACTGAAGCTTTCTTT.